The following is a T cell receptor beta chain sequence with its context. V lost 3 bases to trimming and J lost 6 bases, with 10 bases between them. The germline V gene has CDR1 LGHNA and CDR2 YNFKEQ. There are 13 residues in the CDR3. Sample-barcoded 5' priming and a J-beta primer mix drove a second PCR of about 7 to 11 cycles. All samples yielded 2.5 million or more CDR3-containing paired-end reads. TCRdb processed the 5' RACE reads anew with MiXCR; each CDR3 protein has one entry. The sample lists under 1,000,000 distinct CDR3 sequences, 35% to 60% seen once, with around a sixth in the top ten. These data are taken from a study of blood T cells in healthy people across ages.

This TCR came from a man aged 80 or over in good health. This rearrangement joins TRBV4-2 to TRBJ2-3; D not resolved. Sequences were obtained from blood. The DNA for the CDR3 is TGTGCCAGCAGCCACGACCGGTCGGATACGCAGTATTTT. It is translated as CASSHDRSDTQYF.